This TCR beta chain was captured by sequencing in a study of blood T cell repertoires in COVID-19. Study information: Samples of COVID-19 (acute and convalescent) were obtained from the United States, Italy and Spain. Sources were T cells, B-cell-depleted T cells, or PBMCs; the material itself was cDNA or gDNA.

Trimming removed 5 bases from V and 9 bases from J; junction bases left unmatched: 6. The CDR3 is made up of 13 amino acids. Per germline, CDR1 MDHEN and CDR2 SYDVKM. TCRdb's table, derived via immunoSEQ multiplex PCR, lists solely in-frame clones and lacks some. The sample carries more than 250,000 clones, 65% to 90% recorded once. The sample consisted of peripheral blood. This clonotype originated in a man aged 50 to 60 with active or convalescent COVID-19. The chain couples TRBV28 to TRBJ1-4; 7 bases line up with TRBD1. The CDR3 DNA reads as TGTGCCAGCAGTCTTAGACAGGGTCAAAAACTGTTTTTT. Translated: CASSLRQGQKLFF.